Below, one T cell receptor (beta chain) is given with its context. The clone's antigen remains unknown. It has no much larger one-base neighbor in the sample; base qualities were not kept. This record comes from a study of CD8 T cells in Susac syndrome (dated by TCRdb to the late 2010s). Regarding the research as a whole: Whether CD8+ T cell activation and differentiation in Susac syndrome was antigen driven was tested using repertoire sequencing. The clonality of the CD8+ T cell repertoire was compared across some eleven healthy donors, some 14 Susac syndrome patients and roughly 15 multiple sclerosis patients.

Peripheral blood CD8+ and CD4+ T cells from healthy donors, Susac syndrome patients and multiple sclerosis patients were profiled using high-throughput TCR beta sequencing. The multiple sclerosis controls were treatment-naive patients whose relapsing-remitting disease, either stable or active, fulfilled the revised McDonald criteria. Bulk CD8+ and CD4+ T cells were purified by magnetic negative isolation, whereas CD8+ TEMRA cells were enriched by FACS. Blood was collected in EDTA tubes and processed within 24 hours, with PBMCs isolated through density gradient centrifugation. PBMCs intended for TCR sequencing were frozen in liquid nitrogen and were later thawed in a 37 degrees C water bath. The sorted or isolated CD4+, CD8+ and CD8+ TEMRA cells reached a purity of at least 90%. What the authors observed across the whole study: The study acknowledged that relatively few individuals were included in the TCR sequencing and HLA analysis.

RNA was extracted using the RNeasy kit, and about 0.5 to 1 ug of the RNA was reverse transcribed with random hexamers. The immunoSEQ multiplex PCR assay, which covers 54 Vbeta and 13 Jbeta segments, was used to amplify TCR beta CDR3 regions. To correct PCR amplification bias, a synthetic template baseline was used for both primer optimization and computational correction. Processing in the source paper ran as follows. Reads were annotated to V, D and J genes per IMGT and analyzed with immunoSEQ Analyzer, keeping only productive sequences. Clonality was computed as one minus Shannon entropy normalized by log2 of the number of productive unique sequences. For each patient and control, public and private clones were evaluated among the 100 most prevalent clones. Clones were defined as Susac-specific if absent from the healthy and MS cohorts, from around 1,100 published viral clones and from other ImmuneACCESS disease sequences. TCRdb reworked the public reads: Q25 trimming with fastp, MiXCR clone assembly, productive beta chains retained. Rows with a matching CDR3 protein are joined into one entry that keeps the most common DNA and genes. The V and J calls, along with clone size, are taken from TCRdb and not from the paper's own processing. A total of 150,000 to 190,000 distinct CDR3 sequences appear in this sample, 94% of them only once. The ten largest clones capture more than 0.2% of the sample.

The TCR sequence derives from a human donor with multiple sclerosis. The material sequenced was CD8+ T cells from PBMCs.

This receptor has the CDR3 CASSPLRGQGTEAFF. The DNA sequence is TGTGCCAGCAGCCCGTTGAGGGGGCAGGGGACTGAAGCTTTCTTT. The rearrangement joined TRBV7-9 to TRBJ1-1; 7 of the junction bases match TRBD1. The CDR3 numbers 15 residues from cysteine through phenylalanine. Only the CDR3 part of the read is kept: 45 bases, read in frame from the first base. As encoded in the germline V gene (reference sequence), CDR1 is SEHNR while CDR2 is FQNEAQ. V ends up 5 bases short and J 5 bases short, with an unmatched junction base count of 11.